Reported below is one TCR beta chain. This clone was seen only a few times. It lacks a known antigen. Per-nucleotide qualities are absent, and no much larger clonotype sits a single base away. Sequences SGHKS (CDR1) and YYEKEE (CDR2) are obtained from the germline V gene (reference sequence). Reading from cysteine to phenylalanine, the CDR3 counts 14 amino acids. Kept here is only the CDR3 DNA, which spans 42 bases and is read in frame from base 1. The junction carries 8 bases between V and J, which are trimmed by 1 base and 1 base respectively. The data were taken from a study of beta chain features in type 1 diabetes (dated by TCRdb to 2016 to 2019). For the wider study: Mean age, gender distribution, total cell number and subset yield did not differ between patients and healthy donors. A total of about 100,000,000 sorted cells were examined across all samples, and RNA yield correlated strongly with the number of cells per subset. In the study, recently diagnosed type 1 diabetes patients and matched healthy donors were compared on the TCRB repertoires of their sorted circulating CD4+ T cell subsets. Regulatory and stem cell-like memory subsets were obtained from only 8 patients and roughly 8 healthy donors, while naive and central memory subsets were obtained from all 30 or so donors. Points the paper makes about the study in general: Shorter templates might be favored by PCR, yet because patient and control samples were amplified and corrected together, any such skew would affect both groups equally. In all four CD4+ subsets, TCRB CDR3 length was moderately but significantly shorter in type 1 diabetes patients. Fewer insertions and more nucleotide deletions at VDJ recombination sites were observed in patients with type 1 diabetes, implying thymic rearrangement abnormalities. Because small numbers of individuals were included in the HLA sub-analyses, any influence of HLA type on TCRB rearrangement was left unresolved. The naive, central memory and regulatory TCRB repertoires appeared to resemble one another more closely among patients than among healthy donors. Because cDNA was sequenced instead of genomic DNA, highly expressing activated cells could be over-represented, though the groups showed no difference in activation or CD3 levels.

The High Capacity cDNA Reverse Transcription Kit was used to reverse transcribe all of the isolated RNA, meaning that expressed TCRB transcripts were what got sequenced. Deep immunoSEQ sequencing was performed on naive, central memory and regulatory T cell samples, with an average of roughly 3.5 million total reads per sample. After sorted cells were lysed in RLT buffer, RNA was extracted with DNase-treated RNeasy Micro or Mini kits, with the choice depending on cell number. To prevent cross-contamination, each cell subset was processed individually, whereas patient and healthy donor samples were processed jointly. TCRB sequences were amplified from cDNA with the immunoSEQ multiplex PCR, producing 87-bp fragments spanning the CDR3 region. Sequencing of the amplicons was performed on the Illumina HiSeq platform. The paper's data handling went like this. Synthetic template baselines were used to correct PCR bias computationally, reads within Hamming distance 2 were collapsed, and singletons that could not be merged were discarded. Reads were aligned against IMGT to assign V, D and J genes, CDR3 length and insertions or deletions at six rearrangement sites. Within each subset, clonotype counts were normalized to sorted cell number, and only after that were true diversity and Gini coefficients computed with the tcR R package. The overlap coefficient, calculated on TCRB nucleotide sequences, was used to quantify repertoire sharing. Out-of-frame TCRB sequences from naive cells were analyzed as a proxy for the pre-selection repertoire. TCRdb took over this immuneACCESS table, retaining in-frame rearrangements with V and J assigned. Such tables are incomplete; in checked studies, under half of the missing clones stem from an unresolved V gene, and the remainder is unexplained. For V, J and clone size, that table is used; D and trimming come from the DNA. Counted in this sample were about 640,000 clones; roughly an eighth of them appeared once. More than 0.1% of the sample lies in the top ten.

From each donor, a single peripheral blood sample of about 110 mL on average was drawn into heparinised tubes. Using a panel that included CD45RO, CCR7, CD25, CD127, CD95 and CD27, naive, central memory, regulatory and stem cell-like memory CD4+ T cells were sorted on a BD FACSAria II. All sorted populations exceeded 95% purity. Right away, PBMCs were isolated by Lymphoprep density gradient centrifugation and were stained directly, with no culture step. So that batch effects would be minimized, each experiment stained and sorted samples in pairs, pairing one healthy donor with one patient. Here the chain combines TRBV5-5 and TRBJ2-5, and TRBD1 may be the D gene, going by 6 matching bases. This clonotype originated in a man aged 25 to 45 with type 1 diabetes. The specimen was naive CD4+ T cells from blood. The meaning of the sample's cell subset or site label: true naive CD4+ T cells. The nucleotide sequence is given as TGTGCCAGCAGCTTGACAGGGATCCAAGAGACCCAGTACTTC. It translates as CASSLTGIQETQYF.